The 26 T cell receptor beta chains listed next were all sequenced from one sample in a study of T cell repertoires in ileal Crohn's disease. Time point noted: neoterminal ileum biopsy at postoperative endoscopy, about 6 months after surgery. Measured with immunoSEQ multiplex PCR; TCRdb has only the in-frame clones, and not every one. The sample contains about 60,000 clones, approximately 91% of which appear only once. Material for sequencing was ileal tissue. These receptors all stem from an adult with Crohn's disease.

This clone occurred a few times. The chain is built from TRBV28 and TRBJ1-2, with D possibly being TRBD1 (5 bases). Trimming left V 6 bases short and J 8 bases short, with 13 bases between. The CDR3 is 12 residues long. Germline CDR1 reads MDHEN; CDR2 reads SYDVKM. DNA for the CDR3: TGTGCCAGCAGCAGGGCCTCGGGCGGCTACACCTTC. This translates into CASSRASGGYTF.

The V and J genes are TRBV30 and TRBJ1-2; 9 bases match TRBD1. Germline CDR1 and CDR2: GTSNPN and SVGIG (reference sequence). With V trimmed by 7 bases and J by 8 bases, 17 bases remained unmatched. The CDR3 runs to 15 residues. The DNA for the CDR3 is TGTGCCTTGACGGGACAGGGTATGTTGGTTGTCGGCTACACCTTC. Its translation: CALTGQGMLVVGYTF.

The V gene is TRBV11-3, the J gene TRBJ2-1; TRBD1 is a possible D gene (6 bases). The CDR3 has 15 residues. V lost 2 bases to trimming and J lost 1 base, with 9 bases between them. CDR1 is SGHNT, CDR2 YENEEA, per germline. CDR3 sequence: CASSLIQGSYNEQFF. The DNA for the CDR3 is TGTGCCAGCAGCTTAATACAGGGTTCCTACAATGAGCAGTTCTTC.

The chain joins TRBV5-1 to TRBJ2-5; TRBD1 matches at 8 bases. This CDR3 region has 15 residues. V trimming: 1 base; J trimming: 6 bases; junction bases outside the gene matches: 8. CDR1 is SGHRS, CDR2 YFSETQ, per germline. The CDR3 coding sequence is TGCGCCAGCAGCTTGAGCGGACAGGGTAGTAAGACCCAGTACTTC. Translated: CASSLSGQGSKTQYF.

The chain is built from TRBV29-1 and TRBJ2-1; 9 bases line up with TRBD1. The CDR3 runs 15 residues. CDR1 is SQVTM and CDR2 is ANQGSEA in the germline V gene. Trimming at V came to 7 bases and at J to 9 bases, leaving 16 bases not matched to a gene. CDR3 nucleotides: TGCAGCGCTATGGAAGGGGGACAGGGATGGGGTGAGCAGTTCTTC. Its translation: CSAMEGGQGWGEQFF.

This sequence joins TRBV28 and TRBJ1-2; possibly TRBD1 for D (6 bases). From germline, CDR1 is MDHEN and CDR2 SYDVKM. The CDR3 extends over 17 amino acids. The V and J ends lost 3 bases and 5 bases respectively, with 22 bases between them. The CDR3 nucleotides are TGTGCCAGCAGTTTGGGGGGGCCCGCCGTCGGTGCATATGGCTACACCTTC. Translating gives CASSLGGPAVGAYGYTF.

The gene calls are TRBV14 and TRBJ1-5; tentatively, D is TRBD1 (6 bases). V lost 4 bases to trimming and J lost 3 bases, with 10 bases between them. CDR1 is SGHDN, CDR2 FVKESK, per germline. The CDR3 consists of 14 residues. CDR3 in amino acids: CASSRTGFNQPQHF. CDR3 in DNA: TGTGCCAGCAGCCGTACAGGGTTCAATCAGCCCCAGCATTTT.

The rearrangement joins TRBV20-1 to TRBJ1-1; D gene ambiguous. V was shortened by 7 bases and J by 10 bases, with 7 bases between the two germline ends. Germline values: CDR1 DFQATT, CDR2 SNEGSKA (reference sequence). CDR3 length: 8 residues. The CDR3 reads CSGDGAFF. The CDR3 DNA sequence: TGCAGTGGAGATGGAGCTTTCTTT.

The V call is TRBV27, the J call TRBJ2-3; 8 bases are a match to TRBD1. The CDR3 loop spans 14 amino acids. Germline CDR1 and CDR2: MNHEY and SMNVEV (reference sequence). With V trimmed by 7 bases and J by 6 bases, 9 bases remained unmatched. CDR3 nucleotide sequence: TGTGCCAGCACAGGGCAGGGGGCGTGGGATACGCAGTATTTT. Translating gives CASTGQGAWDTQYF.

As to this clone: A read error may account for a junction end that differs from germline. The gene calls are TRBV7-7 and TRBJ1-1; D not resolved. Germline V gene lookup returns CDR1 SSHAT and CDR2 FNYEAQ (reference sequence). This CDR3 comprises 13 residues. CDR3 in DNA: TGTGCTAGCAGCTTAGGTATGAACACTGAAGCTTTCTTT. The encoded protein is CASSLGMNTEAFF.

The V gene is TRBV4-2, the J gene TRBJ1-5; no firm D call. The CDR3 covers 13 residues. Trimming pared 2 bases from V and 4 bases from J, leaving 6 bases between. Germline V gene sequence: CDR1 LGHNA, CDR2 YNFKEQ. This chain's CDR3 is CASSQSSNQPQHF. The CDR3 DNA sequence: TGTGCCAGCAGCCAATCCAGTAATCAGCCCCAGCATTTT.

The rearrangement joins TRBV7-9 to TRBJ2-1; maybe TRBD2 (6 bases). This CDR3 contains 15 residues. Germline V lookup: CDR1 SEHNR, CDR2 FQNEAQ (reference sequence). Trimming cost V 5 bases and J 2 bases, with 13 bases left between them. CDR3 sequence (DNA): TGTGCCAGCAGCGCAACACTAGCCGCCTACAATGAGCAGTTCTTC. It codes for CASSATLAAYNEQFF.

The gene calls are TRBV4-3 and TRBJ2-3; 9 nucleotides line up with TRBD2. From germline, CDR1 is LGHNA and CDR2 YSLEER. V dropped 1 base and J dropped 6; count of bases not matched to a gene: 8. CDR3 length equals 16 residues. CDR3 sequence: CASSQGGAGGADTQYF. Written as DNA, the CDR3 is TGCGCCAGCAGCCAAGGGGGAGCGGGAGGTGCGGATACGCAGTATTTT.

The V call is TRBV11-2, the J call TRBJ2-1, with D tentatively TRBD1 (5 bases). Trimming took 0 bases from V and 7 from J, leaving 16 bases between them. Per germline, CDR1 SGHAT and CDR2 FQNNGV. The CDR3 covers 16 residues. Here the CDR3 DNA reads TGTGCCAGCAGCTTAGAGCTTCCAGGGCTAGGGAATGAGCAGTTCTTC. As protein: CASSLELPGLGNEQFF.

The chain links TRBV2 to TRBJ1-4; TRBD1 matches at 7 bases. The trim removed 7 bases at V and 6 bases at J, leaving 2 bases unmatched. Germline V gene sequence: CDR1 SNHLY, CDR2 FYNNEI. The CDR3 is 12 residues long. DNA for the CDR3: TGTGCCAGCAAACAGGGGTATGAAAAACTGTTTTTT. Translation gives CASKQGYEKLFF.

This clone was seen once. This chain connects TRBV10-3 to TRBJ1-5; TRBD1 aligns across 10 bases. The junction had 8 bases not matched to a gene; V was cut back by 3 bases and J by 6 bases. This CDR3 is 16 amino acids long. Germline CDR1 ENHRY, CDR2 SYGVKD. This CDR3 is CAISDRDRGFIQPQHF. CDR3 nucleotides: TGTGCCATCAGTGACCGGGACAGGGGATTTATTCAGCCCCAGCATTTT.

The count of this clone is one. A read error may account for a junction end that differs from germline. Here the CDR3 reads CASSLQDTEAFF. CDR3 DNA sequence: TGTGCCAGCAGCTTACAGGACACTGAAGCTTTCTTT. The chain recombines TRBV5-1 with TRBJ1-1; tentative D call: TRBD1 (5 bases). Germline CDR1 SGHRS, CDR2 YFSETQ. This CDR3 has 12 residues.

The J gene is TRBJ2-7, the V gene TRBV11-3; 9 bases map to TRBD2. Germline trimming cut 5 bases from V and 3 bases from J; bases unmatched to any gene: 5. The CDR3 has 14 residues. In germline, CDR1 is SGHNT, CDR2 YENEEA. The chain's CDR3 is CASSPAGGYYEQYF. CDR3 nucleotide sequence: TGTGCCAGCAGCCCAGCGGGGGGATACTACGAGCAGTACTTC.

Here the CDR3 DNA reads TGTGCCAGCAGTTACGGGGGGCAAGAGACCCAGTACTTC. Its protein is CASSYGGQETQYF. This chain connects TRBV6-6 to TRBJ2-5, with a tentative D call TRBD2 (6 bases). This CDR3 has 13 amino acids. Germline CDR1 reads MNHNY; CDR2 reads SVGAGI (reference sequence). Trimming removed 2 bases at V and 2 bases at J, with 6 bases between.

The chain is built from TRBV2 and TRBJ2-2; D unclear. Per the germline V gene, CDR1 is SNHLY and CDR2 is FYNNEI. The CDR3 covers 14 residues. V was trimmed by 3 bases and J by 1 base, leaving 6 bases between them. In DNA, the CDR3 is TGTGCCAGCAGTGAGTACAGGAACACCGGGGAGCTGTTTTTT. Translating it yields CASSEYRNTGELFF. The full variable domain, in which reference TRBV2 and TRBJ2-2 provide the parts outside the CDR3, is EPEVTQTPSHQVTQMGQEVILRCVPISNHLYFYWYRQILGQKVEFLVSFYNNEISEKSEIFDDQFSVERPDGSNFTLKIRSTKLEDSAMYFCASSEYRNTGELFFGEGSRLTVL.

V and J are TRBV5-8 and TRBJ1-2; 8 bases fit TRBD1. Losses at the gene ends were 0 bases for V and 11 bases for J; bases not matched to a gene: 6. CDR1 is SGHTS and CDR2 is YDEGEE in the germline V gene. CDR3 length: 13 amino acids. In DNA form, the CDR3 reads TGTGCCAGCAGCTTGGCCTCAGGGGGCAATTACACCTTC. This encodes CASSLASGGNYTF. Looking up the rest from reference TRBV5-8 and TRBJ1-2 gives the full variable domain: EAGVTQSPTHLIKTRGQQATLRCSPISGHTSVYWYQQALGLGLQFLLWYDEGEERNRGNFPPRFSGRQFPNYSSELNVNALELEDSALYLCASSLASGGNYTFGSGTRLTVV.

V is TRBV5-6 and J is TRBJ1-1; 11 nucleotides agree with TRBD1. The ends lost 4 bases at V and 0 bases at J; junction bases unmatched: 8. CDR1 is SGHDT and CDR2 is YYEEEE in the germline V gene. The length of the CDR3 is 17 residues. The CDR3 DNA reads as TGTGCCAGCAGCCCCGGGACAGGGGGTAAGATGAACACTGAAGCTTTCTTT. Encoded protein: CASSPGTGGKMNTEAFF.

The V and J genes are TRBV5-4 and TRBJ2-3, with a tentative D call TRBD1 (6 bases). Trimming removed 2 bases at V and 8 bases at J, with 24 bases between. The CDR3 has 17 amino acids. Germline V gene data show CDR1 as SGHNT and CDR2 as YYREEE (reference sequence). CDR3: CASSFTGKGLGLGTQYF. In DNA form, the CDR3 reads TGTGCCAGCAGCTTTACAGGGAAGGGTCTTGGTTTAGGTACGCAGTATTTT.

The gene calls are TRBV10-2 and TRBJ1-6; D gene ambiguous. The CDR3 runs to 15 residues. In germline, CDR1 is WSHSY, CDR2 SAAADI. V lost 8 bases, J lost 3 bases, and 14 bases lay in between. CDR3 sequence (DNA): TGCGCCAGCCAAAGTCGCCAGGACTATAATTCACCCCTCCACTTT. Translation gives CASQSRQDYNSPLHF.

The chain links TRBV6-5 to TRBJ1-5, with D tentatively TRBD1 (6 bases). The CDR3 totals 15 residues. V was cut by 5 bases and J by 7 bases, with 18 bases left in between. Germline loops: CDR1 MNHEY, CDR2 SVGAGI. The CDR3 is CASSPSGGGGQPQHF. In DNA, the CDR3 is TGTGCCAGCAGTCCCTCGGGAGGGGGAGGGCAGCCCCAGCATTTT.

V usage is TRBV28 and J usage is TRBJ1-5; a weak D match, TRBD1 (5 bases). The germline V gene encodes CDR1 MDHEN and CDR2 SYDVKM. This CDR3 is built from 14 residues. Trimming took off 2 bases at V and 5 bases at J, with 10 bases between the two ends. The CDR3 loop reads CASSLQGRDQPQHF. The CDR3 DNA follows: TGTGCCAGCAGTTTACAGGGAAGGGATCAGCCCCAGCATTTT. The full variable domain, its missing parts supplied by reference TRBV28 and TRBJ1-5, is DVKVTQSSRYLVKRTGEKVFLECVQDMDHENMFWYRQDPGLGLRLIYFSYDVKMKEKGDIPEGYSVSREKKERFSLILESASTNQTSMYLCASSLQGRDQPQHFGDGTRLSIL.